A selection of T cell receptor beta chains follows, all from one sample in a study of vaccination and CD4 T cells after COVID-19. TCRdb redid the calling of the PCR reads with MiXCR, one entry per CDR3 protein. This table holds 25,000 to 30,000 distinct CDR3 sequences, under 65% found once. The sequences come from CD4+ T cells from blood, collected about 7 months after SARS-CoV-2 vaccination. These receptors originate from a human donor who had recovered from COVID-19. Each CDR3 is given with its conserved first and last residue. Fields, in order: J gene, V gene, CDR3 protein.

TRBJ2-5	TRBV5-4	CASSGTSGPYQETQYF
TRBJ2-1	TRBV6-1	CASSGPRDSNNEQFF
TRBJ2-3	TRBV7-9	CASSDGGAGWDTQYF
TRBJ1-1	TRBV23-1	CASPGGGGTEAFF
TRBJ2-6	TRBV24-1	CATSDHRLSGANVLTF
TRBJ2-7	TRBV19	CASSMEPGQGAYEQYF
TRBJ2-2	TRBV15	CATTERELFF
TRBJ1-1	TRBV19	CASSIGQGGTEAFF
TRBJ2-6	TRBV6-2/TRBV6-3	CASSYSSAGANVLTF
TRBJ2-1	TRBV25-1	CASSELHNEQFF